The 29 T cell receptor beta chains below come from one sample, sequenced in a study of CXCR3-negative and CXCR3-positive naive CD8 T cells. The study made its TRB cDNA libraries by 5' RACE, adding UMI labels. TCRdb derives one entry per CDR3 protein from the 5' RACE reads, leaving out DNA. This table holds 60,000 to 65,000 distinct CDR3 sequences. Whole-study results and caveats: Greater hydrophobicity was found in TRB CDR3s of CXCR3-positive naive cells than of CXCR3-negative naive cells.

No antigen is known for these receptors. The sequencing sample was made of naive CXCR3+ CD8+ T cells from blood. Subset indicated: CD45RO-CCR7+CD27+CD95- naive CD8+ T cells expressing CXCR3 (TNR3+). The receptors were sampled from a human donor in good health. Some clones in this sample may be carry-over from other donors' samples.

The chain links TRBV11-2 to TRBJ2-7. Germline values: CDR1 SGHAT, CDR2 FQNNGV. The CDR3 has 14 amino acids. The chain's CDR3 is CASSLEGLTYEQYF.

The CDR3 protein is CASSDRTPLAKNIQYF. The J gene is TRBJ2-4, the V gene TRBV2. The germline V gene encodes CDR1 SNHLY and CDR2 FYNNEI. The CDR3 has 16 residues.

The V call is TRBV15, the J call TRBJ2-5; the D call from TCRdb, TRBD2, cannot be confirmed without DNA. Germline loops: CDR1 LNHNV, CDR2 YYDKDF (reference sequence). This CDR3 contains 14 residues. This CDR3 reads CATSRAMEAETQYF.

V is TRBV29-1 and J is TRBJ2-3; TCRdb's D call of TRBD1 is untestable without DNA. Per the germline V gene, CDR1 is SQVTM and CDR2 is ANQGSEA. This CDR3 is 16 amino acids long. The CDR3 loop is CSVEGTGAYSTDTQYF.

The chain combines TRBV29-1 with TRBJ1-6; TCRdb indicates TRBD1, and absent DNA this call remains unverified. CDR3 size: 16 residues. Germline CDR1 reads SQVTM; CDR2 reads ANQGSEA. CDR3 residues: CSVRDGGGLLNSPLHF.

The CDR3 protein is CASSLSPRSTDTQYF. J is TRBJ2-3 and V is TRBV7-8; as DNA is missing, the TRBD2 call by TCRdb cannot be tested. CDR1 is SGHVS, CDR2 FQNEAQ, per germline. The CDR3 loop spans 15 amino acids.

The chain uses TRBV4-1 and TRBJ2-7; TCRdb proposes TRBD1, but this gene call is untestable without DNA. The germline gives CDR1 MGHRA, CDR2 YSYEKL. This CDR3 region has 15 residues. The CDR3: CASSFRQGSTYEQYF.

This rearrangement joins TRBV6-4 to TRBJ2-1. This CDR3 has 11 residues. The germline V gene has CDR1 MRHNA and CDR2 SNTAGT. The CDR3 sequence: CASSDGNEQFF.

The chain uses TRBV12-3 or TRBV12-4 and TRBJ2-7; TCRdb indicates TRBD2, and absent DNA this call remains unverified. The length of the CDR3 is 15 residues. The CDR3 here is CASSLSGGVLDEQYF.

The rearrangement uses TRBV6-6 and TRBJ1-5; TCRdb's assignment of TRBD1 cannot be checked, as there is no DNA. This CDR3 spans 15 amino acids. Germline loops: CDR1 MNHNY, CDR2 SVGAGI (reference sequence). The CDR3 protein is CASSYSDSINQPQHF.

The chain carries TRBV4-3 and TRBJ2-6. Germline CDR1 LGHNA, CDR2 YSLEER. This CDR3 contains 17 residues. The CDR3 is CASSQDGSSSGANVLTF.

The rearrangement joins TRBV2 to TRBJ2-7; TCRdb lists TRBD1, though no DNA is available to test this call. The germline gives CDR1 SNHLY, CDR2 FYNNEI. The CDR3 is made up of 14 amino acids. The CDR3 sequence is CASSEGGQNYEQYF.

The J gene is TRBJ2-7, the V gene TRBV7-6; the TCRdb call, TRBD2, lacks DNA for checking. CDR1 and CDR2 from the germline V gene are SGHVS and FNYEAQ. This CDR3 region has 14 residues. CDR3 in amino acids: CASSLVGTMAEQYF.

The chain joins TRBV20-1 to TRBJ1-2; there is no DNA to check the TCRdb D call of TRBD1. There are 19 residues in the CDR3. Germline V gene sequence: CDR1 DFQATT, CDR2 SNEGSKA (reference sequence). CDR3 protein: CSARRGFRFSGPENYGYTF.

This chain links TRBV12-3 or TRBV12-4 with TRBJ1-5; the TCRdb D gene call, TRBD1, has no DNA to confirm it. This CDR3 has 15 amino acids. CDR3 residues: CASSFTPVGNQPQHF.

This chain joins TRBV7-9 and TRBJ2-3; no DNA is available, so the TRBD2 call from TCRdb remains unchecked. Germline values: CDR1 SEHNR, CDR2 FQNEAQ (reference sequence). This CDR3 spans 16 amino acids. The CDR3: CASSTPEGQTTDTQYF. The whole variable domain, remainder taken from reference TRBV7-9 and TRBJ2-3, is DTGVSQNPRHKITKRGQNVTFRCDPISEHNRLYWYRQTLGQGPEFLTYFQNEAQLEKSRLLSDRFSAERPKGSFSTLEIQRTEQGDSAMYLCASSTPEGQTTDTQYFGPGTRLTVL.

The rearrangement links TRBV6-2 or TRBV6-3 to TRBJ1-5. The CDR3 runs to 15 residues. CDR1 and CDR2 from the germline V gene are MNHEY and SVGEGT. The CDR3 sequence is CASSTKKGSDQPQHF.

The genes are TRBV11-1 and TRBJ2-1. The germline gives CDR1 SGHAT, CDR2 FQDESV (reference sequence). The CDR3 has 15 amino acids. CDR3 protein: CASTKIVSSYNEQFF.

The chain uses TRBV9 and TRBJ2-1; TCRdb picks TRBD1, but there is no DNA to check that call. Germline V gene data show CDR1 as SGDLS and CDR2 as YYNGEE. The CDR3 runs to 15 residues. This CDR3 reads CASTPSGSRLNEQFF.

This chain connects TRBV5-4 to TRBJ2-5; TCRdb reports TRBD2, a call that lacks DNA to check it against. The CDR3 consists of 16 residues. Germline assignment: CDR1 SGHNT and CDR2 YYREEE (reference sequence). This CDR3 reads CASSLRGLGAGETQYF. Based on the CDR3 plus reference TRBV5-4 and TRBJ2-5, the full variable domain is ETGVTQSPTHLIKTRGQQVTLRCSSQSGHNTVSWYQQALGQGPQFIFQYYREEENGRGNFPPRFSGLQFPNYSSELNVNALELDDSALYLCASSLRGLGAGETQYFGPGTRLLVL.

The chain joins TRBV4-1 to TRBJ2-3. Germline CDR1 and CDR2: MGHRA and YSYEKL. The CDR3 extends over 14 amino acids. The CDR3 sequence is CASSQSASTDTQYF.

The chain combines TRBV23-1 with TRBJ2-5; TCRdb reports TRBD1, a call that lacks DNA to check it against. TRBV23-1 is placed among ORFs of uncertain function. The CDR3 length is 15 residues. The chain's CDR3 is CASGTGTGGEETQYF.

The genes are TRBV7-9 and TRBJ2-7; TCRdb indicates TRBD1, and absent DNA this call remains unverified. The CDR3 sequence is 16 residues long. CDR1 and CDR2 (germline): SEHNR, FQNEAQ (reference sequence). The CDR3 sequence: CAGSPRGDMGVYEQYF.

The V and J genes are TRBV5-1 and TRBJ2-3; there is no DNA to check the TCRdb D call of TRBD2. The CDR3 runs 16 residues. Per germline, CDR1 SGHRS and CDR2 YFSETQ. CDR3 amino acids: CASSQMGLAGVDTQYF.

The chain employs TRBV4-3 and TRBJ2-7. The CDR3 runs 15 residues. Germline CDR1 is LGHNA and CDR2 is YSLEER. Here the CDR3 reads CASSQDYSVSYEQYF.

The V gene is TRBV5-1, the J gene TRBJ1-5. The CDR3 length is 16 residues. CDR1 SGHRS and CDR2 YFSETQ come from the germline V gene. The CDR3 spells CASSLGGGFGNQPQHF.

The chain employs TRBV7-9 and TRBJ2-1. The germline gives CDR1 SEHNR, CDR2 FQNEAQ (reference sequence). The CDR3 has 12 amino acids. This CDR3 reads CASSLAGYEQFF.

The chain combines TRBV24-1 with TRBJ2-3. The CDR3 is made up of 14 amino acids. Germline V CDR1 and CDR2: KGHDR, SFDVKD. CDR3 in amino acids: CATSDVAELDTQYF.

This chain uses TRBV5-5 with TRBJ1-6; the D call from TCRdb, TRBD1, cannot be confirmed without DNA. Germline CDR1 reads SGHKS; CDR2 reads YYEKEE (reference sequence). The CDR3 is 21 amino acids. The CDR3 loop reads CASSLGFSGQTSLSYNSPLHF.